These 3 T cell receptor beta chains share one sample of origin, sequenced in a study of OX40 agonist ivuxolimab in advanced cancers. Sequenced by immunoSEQ multiplex PCR; TCRdb stores in-frame clones only, minus some. Of some 67,000 clones in the sample, about 91% were seen once. Sequenced material: CD4+ or CD8+ T cells sorted from blood, taken in a trial of the OX40 agonist ivuxolimab. The receptors originated from an adult with an advanced solid tumor such as melanoma, head and neck, liver or kidney cancer.

The rearrangement joins TRBV5-1 to TRBJ2-5; D remains unclear. The V and J ends lost 4 bases and 5 bases respectively, with 9 bases between them. Germline V gives CDR1 SGHRS, CDR2 YFSETQ. The CDR3 is made up of 12 amino acids. As DNA, the CDR3 is TGCGCCAGCAGCCGGCCCGGGGAGACCCAGTACTTC. Protein sequence: CASSRPGETQYF. The full variable domain, in which reference TRBV5-1 and TRBJ2-5 provide the parts outside the CDR3, is KAGVTQTPRYLIKTRGQQVTLSCSPISGHRSVSWYQQTPGQGLQFLFEYFSETQRNKGNFPGRFSGRQFSNSRSEMNVSTLELGDSALYLCASSRPGETQYFGPGTRLLVL.

V gene TRBV9 combines with J gene TRBJ1-3; no firm D call. Germline-derived CDR1 and CDR2 are SGDLS and YYNGEE. V was clipped by 0 bases and J by 0 bases, with 10 bases between them. The CDR3 is 16 amino acids. CDR3 DNA sequence: TGTGCCAGCAGCGTAGGACTTTCCCACTCTGGAAACACCATATATTTT. Translated, it gives CASSVGLSHSGNTIYF.

This chain connects TRBV18 to TRBJ1-2; D is ambiguous. There are 15 residues in the CDR3. V dropped 3 bases and J dropped 1 base, with 12 bases sitting between them. The germline CDR1 and CDR2 sequences are KGHSH and LQKENI. CDR3 sequence: CASSPYSEGNYGYTF. The CDR3 nucleotides are TGTGCCAGCTCACCCTACTCAGAGGGTAACTATGGCTACACCTTC.